Described below is a single TCR beta chain sequence and its context. Its antigen has not been determined. No much larger clone is present one base from it, and per-base qualities are unavailable. The data derive from a study of patients and donors after allogeneic stem cell transplantation (TCRdb year 2020). V is pared back by 1 base and J by 0 bases, with 10 bases lying between the germline termini. The CDR3 sequence holds 16 residues, the cysteine and phenylalanine included. This entry keeps only the CDR3 DNA: 48 bases, framed from base 1. Sequences SGHAT (CDR1) and FQNNGV (CDR2) are obtained from the germline V gene. Library prep was done by RT-PCR. For sequencing, a NextSeq 550 was employed. The public reads were reprocessed in TCRdb via fastp at Q25 and MiXCR, keeping in-frame beta chains. Identical CDR3 proteins give one entry, which carries the most common genes and DNA. The table for this sample lists some 87,000 distinct CDR3 sequences; roughly 52% of them were counted only once. The top ten constitute more than 55% of the sample.

The rearrangement joined TRBV11-2 to TRBJ2-1, with an unclear D gene assignment. Input material: blood, either unsorted or a sorted T cell fraction (not recorded which). The origin of this receptor is a human donor who was either an allogeneic HSCT recipient or a stem cell or donor lymphocyte infusion donor (not recorded which). It is not recorded whose cells these are; they may come from a transplant donor. The nucleotide sequence is given as TGTGCCAGCAGCTTAGTCCCGGTGAGCTCCTACAATGAGCAGTTCTTC. Translation gives CASSLVPVSSYNEQFF.